This T cell receptor beta chain was sequenced for a study of OX40 agonist ivuxolimab in advanced cancers. For the study at large: Dose-escalation patients were diagnosed with hepatocellular carcinoma, melanoma, renal cell cancer or head and neck cancer. Study-level points and caveats: The authors did not determine the antigen specificity of the expanded peripheral T cells.

The CDR3 contains 17 residues. The ends were cut back, 2 bases at V and 3 bases at J, with 20 bases in the middle. Germline loops: CDR1 SGHKS, CDR2 YYEKEE (reference sequence). TCRdb's copy holds only in-frame clones and misses some; the assay was immunoSEQ multiplex PCR. The sample yields under 85,000 clones, over 75% seen once. Turning to this clone: The antigen remains undetermined.

Material: CD4+ or CD8+ T cells sorted from blood, obtained in a trial of the OX40 agonist ivuxolimab. This chain connects TRBV5-5 to TRBJ1-1; D unresolved. The TCR was taken from an adult with an advanced solid tumor such as melanoma, head and neck, liver or kidney cancer. CDR3 nucleotide sequence: TGTGCCAGCAGCTTCTCCCCCTATTCAGGCGGGGACACTGAAGCTTTCTTT. Encoded protein: CASSFSPYSGGDTEAFF.